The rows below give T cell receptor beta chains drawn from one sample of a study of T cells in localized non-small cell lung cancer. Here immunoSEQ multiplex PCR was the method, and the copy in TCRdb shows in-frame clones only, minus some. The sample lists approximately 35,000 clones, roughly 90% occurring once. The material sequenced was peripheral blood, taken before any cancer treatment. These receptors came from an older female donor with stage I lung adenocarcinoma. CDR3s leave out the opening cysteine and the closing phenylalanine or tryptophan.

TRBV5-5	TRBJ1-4	ASSLQVTVNEKLF
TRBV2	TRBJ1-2	ASSETHGYT
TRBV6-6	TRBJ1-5	ASSRTGGGNQPQH
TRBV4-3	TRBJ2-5	ASSQDQGARETQY
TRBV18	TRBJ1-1	ASSPRTNTEAF
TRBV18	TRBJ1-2	ASSPGQGAGYT
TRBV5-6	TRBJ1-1	ASSLQGARAF
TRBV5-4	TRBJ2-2	ASSSRVQNTGELF
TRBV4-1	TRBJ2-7	ASSQGSGQNYEQY
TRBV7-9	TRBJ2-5	ASSSTSGGFQETQY
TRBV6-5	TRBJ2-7	ASSDNTGYEQY
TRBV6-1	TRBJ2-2	ASTMKWGTGELF
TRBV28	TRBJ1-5	ASSLGAGNQPQH
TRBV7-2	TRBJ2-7	ASSSGREAYEQY
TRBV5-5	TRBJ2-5	ASSATDGRGETQY
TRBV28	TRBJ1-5	ASESGQGGNQPQH
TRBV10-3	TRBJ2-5	AISESSWVQSETQY
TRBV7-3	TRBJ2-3	ASSPGGGVDTQY
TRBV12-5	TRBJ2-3	ASGLALAGADTQY
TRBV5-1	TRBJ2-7	ASSSTGGPYEQY
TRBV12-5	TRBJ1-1	ASGKTGPSEAF
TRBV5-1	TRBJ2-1	ASSAGQGVGEQF
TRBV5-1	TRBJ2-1	ASSLVSGSYNEQF
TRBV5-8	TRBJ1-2	ASSLVRGGSYGYT
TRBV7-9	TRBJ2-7	ASSLGQGHSYEQY
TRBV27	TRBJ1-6	ASSFKRDSPLH
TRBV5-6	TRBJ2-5	ASSLWGEETQY
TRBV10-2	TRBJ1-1	ASRGRGYTEAF
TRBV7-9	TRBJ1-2	ASSLAGTNLNYGYT
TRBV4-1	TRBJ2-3	ASSQEGLQGEPDTQY
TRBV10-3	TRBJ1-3	AIRSDRSNSGNTIY